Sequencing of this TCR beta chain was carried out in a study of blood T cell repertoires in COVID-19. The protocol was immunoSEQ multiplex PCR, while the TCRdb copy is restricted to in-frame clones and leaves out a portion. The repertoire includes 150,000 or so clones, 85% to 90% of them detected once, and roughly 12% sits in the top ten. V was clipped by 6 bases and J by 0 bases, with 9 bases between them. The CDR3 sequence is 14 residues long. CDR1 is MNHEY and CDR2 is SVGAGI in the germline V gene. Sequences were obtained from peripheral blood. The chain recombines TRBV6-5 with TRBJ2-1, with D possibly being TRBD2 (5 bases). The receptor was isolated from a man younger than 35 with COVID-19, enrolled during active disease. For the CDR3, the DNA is TGTGCCAGCAGACCAGGAGGCTCCTACAATGAGCAGTTCTTC. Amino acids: CASRPGGSYNEQFF.